This TCR beta chain was profiled in a study of T cell repertoires in cytomegalovirus infection. Study information: The study used recently identified HLA-C-restricted and well-studied HLA-B-restricted CMV epitopes. Through public TCR beta signatures, both CMV infection and matching HLA type were indicated.

TCRdb itself ran the reads through MiXCR, one entry per CDR3 protein. The sample has around 360,000 distinct CDR3 sequences, just under 35% seen once; the top ten hold roughly 13%. Germline values: CDR1 MNHEY, CDR2 SMNVEV (reference sequence). Trimming removed 9 bases from V and 4 bases from J; junction bases left unmatched: 7. CDR3 length equals 14 residues. The study's findings and limits: HLA-C-restricted CMV clonotypes gave the most frequent clonotype in two of eight donors.

This clonotype has only a few counts. The target antigen is unknown. This clonotype was sampled from a human donor in good health (CMV status not recorded). Some clones in this sample may be carry-over from other donors' samples. The sample was cultured PBMCs, taken from culture after CMV antigen stimulation. The chain combines TRBV27 with TRBJ2-7, with TRBD2 matching 12 bases. The CDR3 spells CASSRLAGEYEQYF. DNA for the CDR3: TGTGCCAGTTCCCGACTAGCGGGAGAATACGAGCAGTACTTC.